This T cell receptor beta chain comes out of a study of T cell repertoires in cytomegalovirus infection. Study-wide context: It was the public TCR beta signatures that indicated both CMV infection and matching HLA type. Study conclusions and caveats: Using cumulative public TCR beta family frequency, the authors identified those who carried CMV together with the relevant HLA. The ex vivo response was dominated by HLA-C-restricted CMV-specific TCR beta clonotypes.

On this clonotype itself: Its matching antigen is unknown.

Trimming cost V 1 base and J 5 bases, with 6 bases left between them. In germline, CDR1 is SEHNR, CDR2 FQNEAQ (reference sequence). CDR3 length equals 13 residues. TCRdb re-called the reads through MiXCR, storing one row per CDR3 protein. The sample contains just over 300,000 distinct CDR3 sequences, roughly 15% of which appear only once. This rearrangement joins TRBV7-9 to TRBJ2-1, with unresolved D. Sequenced: PBMCs. The TCR originated in a human donor in good health (CMV status not recorded). Some clones in this sample may be carry-over from other donors' samples. DNA of the CDR3: TGTGCCAGCAGCTTAGACCCGCACAATGAGCAGTTCTTC. Its translation: CASSLDPHNEQFF.